This TCR beta chain was recorded in a study of T cells in Graves' hyperthyroidism and ophthalmopathy. Study-wide context: Staff took peripheral blood when the initial diagnosis was made, before any treatment began.

For this clonotype: Antigen specificity is unknown.

Diagnoses rested on clinical symptoms, serum thyroxine and TRAb, thyroid ultrasound and orbital computed tomography. PBMCs stemmed from around 10 ml fresh peripheral blood. The CDR3 spans 14 residues. The germline V gene encodes CDR1 MGHDK and CDR2 SYGVNS. Deletions cut 3 bases from V and 7 bases from J, with 12 bases between. Study findings and constraints: Patients with ophthalmopathy were separated from those with stable hyperthyroidism by a 13 V-J model.

Amplification of TCR beta CDR3 regions used RNA as the template. RT-PCR in the first round (using the HTBI primer set) targeted the TCR CDR3. TCRdb fed the multiplex PCR reads into MiXCR, producing one record per CDR3 protein. The profile covers about 350,000 distinct CDR3 sequences, with about 13% appearing a single time and roughly 35% taken by the ten largest. The clonotype was recovered from a woman aged 40 to 49 with Graves' ophthalmopathy. The sample consisted of blood. The chain employs TRBV25-1 and TRBJ1-4, with D possibly being TRBD1 (6 bases). CDR3 nucleotides: TGTGCCAGCAGTGAGGGGGGACACCTTGAAAAACTGTTTTTT. As protein: CASSEGGHLEKLFF.